Listed here are 5 T cell receptor beta chains from one sample, sequenced in a study of T cell repertoires in cytomegalovirus infection. From the reads, TCRdb called clonotypes with MiXCR, one entry per CDR3 protein. Of some 180,000 distinct CDR3 sequences in the sample, approximately 9.7% were seen once. The sequencing input was PBMCs. Receptors originate from a human donor in good health (CMV status not recorded). Some clones in this sample may be carry-over from other donors' samples.

Many counts were recorded for this clonotype. The V call is TRBV7-9, the J call TRBJ2-5, with D unclear. Per the germline V gene, CDR1 is SEHNR and CDR2 is FQNEAQ (reference sequence). Trimming stripped 1 base from V and 5 bases from J, with 5 bases between. The CDR3 is made up of 12 amino acids. This CDR3 reads CASSLVRETQYF. In DNA form, the CDR3 reads TGTGCCAGCAGCTTAGTCCGGGAGACCCAGTACTTC. Supplemented by reference TRBV7-9 and TRBJ2-5, the full variable domain reads DTGVSQNPRHKITKRGQNVTFRCDPISEHNRLYWYRQTLGQGPEFLTYFQNEAQLEKSRLLSDRFSAERPKGSFSTLEIQRTEQGDSAMYLCASSLVRETQYFGPGTRLLVL.

This clonotype was recorded many times. V and J are TRBV7-8 and TRBJ2-3; perhaps TRBD1 as D (5 bases). The CDR3 loop spans 12 amino acids. The V end was cut by 10 bases, the J end by 0 bases, with 8 bases between. Germline V CDR1 and CDR2: SGHVS, FQNEAQ. CDR3 sequence (DNA): TGTGCCACACGACAGAGCACAGATACGCAGTATTTT. This codes for CATRQSTDTQYF.

In regard to this clonotype: One base away lies a much larger clone, so this may be a sequencing read error. The chain combines TRBV6-8 with TRBJ2-3; D could derive from TRBD1 or TRBD2 (5 bases each). Trimming pared 2 bases from V and 2 bases from J, leaving 8 bases between. The CDR3 sequence is 14 residues long. CDR1 is MNHGY, CDR2 SAAAGT, per germline. The CDR3 DNA follows: TGTGCCAGCAGTTACGGGGACGTCACAGATACGCAGTATTTT. Translating gives CASSYGDVTDTQYF.

This clonotype occurred many times. The rearrangement links TRBV25-1 to TRBJ2-5; perhaps TRBD2 as D (6 bases). V lost 3 bases and J lost 7, with 12 bases in between. Germline assignment: CDR1 MGHDK and CDR2 SYGVNS. The CDR3 has 13 amino acids. The CDR3 here is CASSDLARGTQYF. Here the CDR3 DNA reads TGTGCCAGCAGTGACCTAGCGCGCGGGACCCAGTACTTC.

The rearrangement uses TRBV20-1 and TRBJ2-5; TRBD2 agrees at 11 bases. Germline CDR1 reads DFQATT; CDR2 reads SNEGSKA (reference sequence). The CDR3 is made up of 13 amino acids. Trimming cost V 4 bases and J 4 bases; bases outside gene matches: 2. CDR3 in DNA: TGCAGTGCTACAGGGACTAGCGGAGAGACCCAGTACTTC. As protein: CSATGTSGETQYF.